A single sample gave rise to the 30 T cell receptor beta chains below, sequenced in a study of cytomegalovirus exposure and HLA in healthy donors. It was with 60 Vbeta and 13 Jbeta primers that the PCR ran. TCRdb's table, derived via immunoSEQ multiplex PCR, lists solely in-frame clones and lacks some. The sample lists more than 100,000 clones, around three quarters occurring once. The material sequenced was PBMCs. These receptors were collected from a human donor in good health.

The CDR3 DNA sequence: TGCAGCGTTGGTTTTAACTCTGGGGCCAACGTCCTGACTTTC. Residues: CSVGFNSGANVLTF. The chain links TRBV29-1 to TRBJ2-6; no definite D call. V dropped 4 bases and J dropped 0 bases, with 7 bases sitting between them. The germline gives CDR1 SQVTM, CDR2 ANQGSEA. This CDR3 is built from 14 residues.

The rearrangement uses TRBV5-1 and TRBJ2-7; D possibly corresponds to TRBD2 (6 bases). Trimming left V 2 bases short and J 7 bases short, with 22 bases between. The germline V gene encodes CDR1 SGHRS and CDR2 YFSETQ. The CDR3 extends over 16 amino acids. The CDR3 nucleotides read TGCGCCAGCAGCTTAGCCCAGCCTTTCATGGCGGGGGAGCAGTACTTC. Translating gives CASSLAQPFMAGEQYF.

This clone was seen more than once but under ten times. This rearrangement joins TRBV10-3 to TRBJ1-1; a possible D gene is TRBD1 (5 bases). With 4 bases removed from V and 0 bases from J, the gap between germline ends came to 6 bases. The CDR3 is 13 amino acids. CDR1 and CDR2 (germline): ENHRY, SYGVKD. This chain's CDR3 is CAISVGVNTEAFF. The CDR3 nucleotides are TGTGCCATCAGTGTAGGGGTGAACACTGAAGCTTTCTTT.

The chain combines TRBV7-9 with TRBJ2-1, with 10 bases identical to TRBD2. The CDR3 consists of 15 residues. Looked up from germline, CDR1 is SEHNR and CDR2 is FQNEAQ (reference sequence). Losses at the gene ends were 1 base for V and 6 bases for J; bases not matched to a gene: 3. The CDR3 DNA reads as TGTGCCAGCAGCTTAGGAGCGGGAGGGCGCAATGAGCAGTTCTTC. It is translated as CASSLGAGGRNEQFF.

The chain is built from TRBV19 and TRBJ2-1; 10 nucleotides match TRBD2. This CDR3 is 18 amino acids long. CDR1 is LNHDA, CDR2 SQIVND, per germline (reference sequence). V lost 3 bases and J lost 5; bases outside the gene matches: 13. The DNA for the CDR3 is TGTGCCAGTAGTATCCCCCCGTGGGTAGCGGGAGGCCACAATGAGCAGTTCTTC. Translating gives CASSIPPWVAGGHNEQFF.

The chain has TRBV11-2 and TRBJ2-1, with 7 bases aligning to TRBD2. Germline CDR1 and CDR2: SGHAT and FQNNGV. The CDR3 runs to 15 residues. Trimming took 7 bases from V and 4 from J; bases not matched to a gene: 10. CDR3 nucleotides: TGTGCCAGCAACATAGCGGGTACGAAGTACAATGAGCAGTTCTTC. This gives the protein CASNIAGTKYNEQFF.

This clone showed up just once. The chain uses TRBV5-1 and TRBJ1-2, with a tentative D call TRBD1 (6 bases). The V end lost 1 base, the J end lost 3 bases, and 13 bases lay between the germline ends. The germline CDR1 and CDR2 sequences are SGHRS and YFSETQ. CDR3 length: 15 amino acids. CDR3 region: CASSLSPGVDYGYTF. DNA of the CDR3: TGCGCCAGCAGCTTGTCCCCAGGGGTGGACTATGGCTACACCTTC.

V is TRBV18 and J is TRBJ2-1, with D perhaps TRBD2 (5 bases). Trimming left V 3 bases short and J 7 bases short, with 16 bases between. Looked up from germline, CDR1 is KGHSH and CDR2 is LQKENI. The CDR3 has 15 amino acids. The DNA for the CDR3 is TGTGCCAGCTCACCTCGCAGCGTGGCGGGTAATGAGCAGTTCTTC. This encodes CASSPRSVAGNEQFF.

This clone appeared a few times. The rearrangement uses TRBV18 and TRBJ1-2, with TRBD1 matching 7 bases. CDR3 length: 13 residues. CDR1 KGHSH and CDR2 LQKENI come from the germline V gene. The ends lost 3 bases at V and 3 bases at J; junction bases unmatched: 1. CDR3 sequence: CASSPGQYYGYTF. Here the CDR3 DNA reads TGTGCCAGCTCACCGGGACAGTACTATGGCTACACCTTC.

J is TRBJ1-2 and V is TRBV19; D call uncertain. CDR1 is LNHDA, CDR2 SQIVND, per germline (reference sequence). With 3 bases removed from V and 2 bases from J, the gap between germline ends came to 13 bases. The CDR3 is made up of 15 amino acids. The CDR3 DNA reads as TGTGCCAGTAGTATCAGGAGGGAACAGAACTATGGCTACACCTTC. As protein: CASSIRREQNYGYTF. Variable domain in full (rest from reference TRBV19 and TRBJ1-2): DGGITQSPKYLFRKEGQNVTLSCEQNLNHDAMYWYRQDPGQGLRLIYYSQIVNDFQKGDIAEGYSVSREKKESFPLTVTSAQKNPTAFYLCASSIRREQNYGYTFGSGTRLTVV.

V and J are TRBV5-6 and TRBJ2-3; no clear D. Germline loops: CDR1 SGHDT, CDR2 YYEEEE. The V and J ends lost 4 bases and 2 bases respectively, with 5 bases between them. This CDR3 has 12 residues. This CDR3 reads CASSLYTDTQYF. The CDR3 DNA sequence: TGTGCCAGCAGCCTATACACAGATACGCAGTATTTT.

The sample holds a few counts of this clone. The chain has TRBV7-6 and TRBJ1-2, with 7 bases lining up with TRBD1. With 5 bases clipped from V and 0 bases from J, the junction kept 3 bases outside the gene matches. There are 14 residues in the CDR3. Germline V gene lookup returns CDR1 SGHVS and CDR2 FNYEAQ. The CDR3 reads CASSTGQSNYGYTF. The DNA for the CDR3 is TGTGCCAGCAGCACGGGACAGTCTAACTATGGCTACACCTTC.

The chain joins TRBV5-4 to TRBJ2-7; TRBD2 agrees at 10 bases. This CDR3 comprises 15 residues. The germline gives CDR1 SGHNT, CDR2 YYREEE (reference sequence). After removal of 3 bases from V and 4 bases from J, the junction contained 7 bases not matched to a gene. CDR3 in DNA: TGTGCCAGCAGCTCGGCTAGCGGGAGTTTTTACGAGCAGTACTTC. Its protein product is CASSSASGSFYEQYF.

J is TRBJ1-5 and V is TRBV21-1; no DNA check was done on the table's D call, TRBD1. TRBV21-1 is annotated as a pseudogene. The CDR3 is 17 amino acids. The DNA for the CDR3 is TGTGCCAGCAGCAAACCGGACAGGGGTTATAGCAATCAGCCCCAGCATTTT. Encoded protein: CASSKPDRGYSNQPQHF.

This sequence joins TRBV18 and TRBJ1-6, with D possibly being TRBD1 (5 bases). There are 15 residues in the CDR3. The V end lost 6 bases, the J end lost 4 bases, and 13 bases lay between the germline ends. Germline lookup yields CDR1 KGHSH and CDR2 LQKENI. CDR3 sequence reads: CASSPGGIYNSPLHF. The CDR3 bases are TGTGCCAGCTCCCCGGGGGGAATTTATAATTCACCCCTCCACTTT.

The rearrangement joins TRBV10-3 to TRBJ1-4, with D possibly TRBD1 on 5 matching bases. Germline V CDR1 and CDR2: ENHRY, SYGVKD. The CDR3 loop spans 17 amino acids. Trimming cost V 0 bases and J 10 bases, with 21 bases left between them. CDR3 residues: CAISESIGRVISGKLFF. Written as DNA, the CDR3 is TGTGCCATCAGTGAGTCGATCGGCAGGGTGATTTCTGGAAAACTGTTTTTT.

The CDR3 region is CSVEDWGTSSYEQYF. The DNA of the CDR3 is TGCAGCGTTGAAGATTGGGGGACTTCATCCTACGAGCAGTACTTC. This sequence joins TRBV29-1 and TRBJ2-7; a possible D gene is TRBD2 (6 bases). Germline lookup yields CDR1 SQVTM and CDR2 ANQGSEA. The CDR3 covers 15 residues. The V end lost 0 bases, the J end lost 1 base, and 13 bases lay between the germline ends.

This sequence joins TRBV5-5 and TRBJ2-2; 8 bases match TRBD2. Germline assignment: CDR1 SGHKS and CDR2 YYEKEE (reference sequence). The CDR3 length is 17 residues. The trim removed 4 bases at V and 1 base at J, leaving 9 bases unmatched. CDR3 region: CASSPSGGGLNTGELFF. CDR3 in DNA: TGTGCCAGCAGCCCCTCCGGGGGGGGTCTGAACACCGGGGAGCTGTTTTTT. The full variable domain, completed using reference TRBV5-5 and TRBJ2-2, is DAGVTQSPTHLIKTRGQQVTLRCSPISGHKSVSWYQQVLGQGPQFIFQYYEKEERGRGNFPDRFSARQFPNYSSELNVNALLLGDSALYLCASSPSGGGLNTGELFFGEGSRLTVL.

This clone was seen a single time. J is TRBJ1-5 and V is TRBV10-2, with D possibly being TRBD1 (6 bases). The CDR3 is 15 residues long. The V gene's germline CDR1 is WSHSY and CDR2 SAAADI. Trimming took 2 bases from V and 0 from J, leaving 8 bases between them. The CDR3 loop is CASSENRASNQPQHF. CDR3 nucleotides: TGCGCCAGCAGTGAGAACAGGGCTAGCAATCAGCCCCAGCATTTT.

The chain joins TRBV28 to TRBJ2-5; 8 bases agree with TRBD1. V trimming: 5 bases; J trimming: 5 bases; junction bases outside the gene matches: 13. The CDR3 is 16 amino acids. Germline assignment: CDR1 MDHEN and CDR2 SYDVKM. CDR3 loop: CASSGGLAGGWETQYF. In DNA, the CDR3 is TGTGCCAGCAGTGGGGGTTTGGCAGGGGGCTGGGAGACCCAGTACTTC. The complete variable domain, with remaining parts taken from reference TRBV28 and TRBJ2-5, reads DVKVTQSSRYLVKRTGEKVFLECVQDMDHENMFWYRQDPGLGLRLIYFSYDVKMKEKGDIPEGYSVSREKKERFSLILESASTNQTSMYLCASSGGLAGGWETQYFGPGTRLLVL.

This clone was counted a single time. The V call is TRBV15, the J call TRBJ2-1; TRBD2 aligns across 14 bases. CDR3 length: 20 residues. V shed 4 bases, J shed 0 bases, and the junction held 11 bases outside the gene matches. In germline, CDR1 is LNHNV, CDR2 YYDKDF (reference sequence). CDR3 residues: CATSNPRGLAGGSSYNEQFF. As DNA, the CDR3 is TGTGCCACCAGCAACCCCCGCGGACTAGCGGGAGGATCCTCCTACAATGAGCAGTTCTTC. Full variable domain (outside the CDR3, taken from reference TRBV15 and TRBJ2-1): DAMVIQNPRYQVTQFGKPVTLSCSQTLNHNVMYWYQQKSSQAPKLLFHYYDKDFNNEADTPDNFQSRRPNTSFCFLDIRSPGLGDTAMYLCATSNPRGLAGGSSYNEQFFGPGTRLTVL.

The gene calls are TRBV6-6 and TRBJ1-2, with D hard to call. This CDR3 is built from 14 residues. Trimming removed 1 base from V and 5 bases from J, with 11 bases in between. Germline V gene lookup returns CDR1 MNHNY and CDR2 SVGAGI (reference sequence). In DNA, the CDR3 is TGTGCCAGCAGTTACTACAGAGAAGGATATGGCTACACCTTC. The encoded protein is CASSYYREGYGYTF.

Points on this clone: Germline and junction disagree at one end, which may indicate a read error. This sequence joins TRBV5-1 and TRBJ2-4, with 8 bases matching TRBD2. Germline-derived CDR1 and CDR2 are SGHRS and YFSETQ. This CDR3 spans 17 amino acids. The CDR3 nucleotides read TGCGCCAGCAGCCCCCTCTTAGCGGGAAGGGACAAAAACAGTCAGTACTTC. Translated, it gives CASSPLLAGRDKNSQYF. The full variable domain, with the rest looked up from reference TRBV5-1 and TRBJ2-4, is KAGVTQTPRYLIKTRGQQVTLSCSPISGHRSVSWYQQTPGQGLQFLFEYFSETQRNKGNFPGRFSGRQFSNSRSEMNVSTLELGDSALYLCASSPLLAGRDKNSQYFGAGTRLSVL.

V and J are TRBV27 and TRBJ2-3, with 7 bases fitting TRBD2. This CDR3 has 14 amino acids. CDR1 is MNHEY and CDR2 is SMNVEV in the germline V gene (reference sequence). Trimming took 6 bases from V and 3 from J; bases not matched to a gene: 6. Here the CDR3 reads CASSFREGTDTQYF. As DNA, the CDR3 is TGTGCCAGCAGCTTCAGGGAGGGGACAGATACGCAGTATTTT.

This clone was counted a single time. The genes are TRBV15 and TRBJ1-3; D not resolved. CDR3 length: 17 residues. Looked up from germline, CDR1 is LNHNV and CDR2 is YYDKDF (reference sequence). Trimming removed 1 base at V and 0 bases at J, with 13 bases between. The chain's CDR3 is CATSRGPLTVSGNTIYF. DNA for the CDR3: TGTGCCACCAGCAGAGGCCCTTTAACAGTCTCTGGAAACACCATATATTTT.

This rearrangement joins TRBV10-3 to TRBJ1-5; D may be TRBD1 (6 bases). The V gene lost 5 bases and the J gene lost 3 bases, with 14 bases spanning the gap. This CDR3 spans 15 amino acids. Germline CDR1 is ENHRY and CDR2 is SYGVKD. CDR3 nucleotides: TGTGCCATCAGTAAAGACAGGCCCGACAATCAGCCCCAGCATTTT. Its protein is CAISKDRPDNQPQHF.

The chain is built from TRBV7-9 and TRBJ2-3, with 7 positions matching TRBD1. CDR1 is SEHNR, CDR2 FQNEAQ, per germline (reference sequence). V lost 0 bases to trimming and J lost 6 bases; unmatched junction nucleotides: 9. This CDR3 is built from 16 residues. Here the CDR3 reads CASSLATGPLWDTQYF. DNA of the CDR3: TGTGCCAGCAGCTTAGCGACAGGGCCCCTTTGGGATACGCAGTATTTT.

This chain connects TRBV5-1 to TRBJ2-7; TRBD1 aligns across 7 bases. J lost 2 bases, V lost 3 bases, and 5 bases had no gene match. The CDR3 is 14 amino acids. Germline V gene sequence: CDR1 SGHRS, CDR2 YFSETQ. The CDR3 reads CASSYIQGAYEQYF. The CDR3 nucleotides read TGCGCCAGCAGCTACATTCAGGGGGCCTACGAGCAGTACTTC.

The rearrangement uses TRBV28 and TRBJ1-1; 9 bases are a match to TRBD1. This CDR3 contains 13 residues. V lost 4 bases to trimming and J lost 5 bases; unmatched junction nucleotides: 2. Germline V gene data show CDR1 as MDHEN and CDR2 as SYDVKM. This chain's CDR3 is CASSWGTGTEAFF. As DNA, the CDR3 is TGTGCCAGCAGTTGGGGGACAGGGACTGAAGCTTTCTTT. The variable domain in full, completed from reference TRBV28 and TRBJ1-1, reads DVKVTQSSRYLVKRTGEKVFLECVQDMDHENMFWYRQDPGLGLRLIYFSYDVKMKEKGDIPEGYSVSREKKERFSLILESASTNQTSMYLCASSWGTGTEAFFGQGTRLTVV.

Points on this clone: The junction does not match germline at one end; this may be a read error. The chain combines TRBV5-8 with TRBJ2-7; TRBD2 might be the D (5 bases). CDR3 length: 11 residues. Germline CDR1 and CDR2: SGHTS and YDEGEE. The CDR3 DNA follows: TGTGCCAGCAGCTTGGGGGGAGAAACACCCTTC. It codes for CASSLGGETPF.